A single sample gave rise to the 2 T cell receptor beta chains below, sequenced in a study. TCRdb re-called the 5' RACE reads with MiXCR, one entry per CDR3 protein. This table has around 30,000 distinct CDR3 sequences, about a quarter appearing once. The source material was naive CD4+ T cells sorted from a lymph node. The subset denotes: naive CD4+ T cells, CD4+CD45RA+CD25-. These TCRs come from a female donor with breast cancer.

This clonotype has a handful of counts. The V call is TRBV20-1, the J call TRBJ2-3, with 7 bases matching TRBD2. The germline gives CDR1 DFQATT, CDR2 SNEGSKA (reference sequence). The CDR3 totals 15 residues. J lost 0 bases, V lost 0 bases, and 3 bases had no gene match. CDR3 in amino acids: CSARDPGGSTDTQYF. Written as DNA, the CDR3 is TGCAGTGCTAGAGATCCGGGGGGTAGCACAGATACGCAGTATTTT.

This clonotype was found a few times. V and J are TRBV15 and TRBJ2-1; 8 bases fit TRBD2. The V gene end was trimmed by 0 bases and the J gene end by 9 bases; junction bases not matched to a gene: 4. Germline V gene lookup returns CDR1 LNHNV and CDR2 YYDKDF (reference sequence). The CDR3 has 14 residues. CDR3 loop: CATSREREGSEQFF. The CDR3 nucleotides read TGTGCCACCAGCAGAGAACGGGAGGGAAGTGAGCAGTTCTTC.